The 18 T cell receptor beta chains given below trace back to one sample, sequenced in a study of blood T cell repertoires in COVID-19. Sequenced by immunoSEQ multiplex PCR; TCRdb stores in-frame clones only, minus some. The sample has over 300,000 clones, more than 80% seen once; the top ten hold around 6%. Sequenced sample: peripheral blood. These receptors originate from a man aged 18-30 years who had recovered from COVID-19.

The chain is built from TRBV28 and TRBJ2-7; D is possibly TRBD2 (6 bases). Germline CDR1 is MDHEN and CDR2 is SYDVKM. The ends were cut back, 6 bases at V and 3 bases at J, with 12 bases in the middle. There are 13 residues in the CDR3. CDR3 coding DNA: TGTGCCAGCAGGCGGGACCGGTACTACGAGCAGTACTTC. This translates into CASRRDRYYEQYF. The variable domain in full, with the rest retrieved from reference TRBV28 and TRBJ2-7, is DVKVTQSSRYLVKRTGEKVFLECVQDMDHENMFWYRQDPGLGLRLIYFSYDVKMKEKGDIPEGYSVSREKKERFSLILESASTNQTSMYLCASRRDRYYEQYFGPGTRLTVT.

This clone was recorded once. The chain carries TRBV9 and TRBJ2-7, with 14 nucleotides matching TRBD2. Germline V gene data show CDR1 as SGDLS and CDR2 as YYNGEE. The CDR3 spans 16 residues. The V gene end was trimmed by 4 bases and the J gene end by 5 bases; junction bases not matched to a gene: 8. The CDR3 sequence is CASSTWTSGGPDEQYF. The CDR3 DNA follows: TGTGCCAGCAGCACCTGGACTAGCGGGGGGCCAGACGAGCAGTACTTC.

V and J are TRBV15 and TRBJ2-1, with 11 positions matching TRBD2. CDR3 length: 14 residues. The J segment lost 6 bases and the V segment lost 3 bases, leaving 1 base of the junction unmatched. The germline V gene encodes CDR1 LNHNV and CDR2 YYDKDF (reference sequence). Here the CDR3 reads CATSSGTSGNEQFF. CDR3 nucleotide sequence: TGTGCCACCAGCAGCGGGACTAGCGGCAATGAGCAGTTCTTC.

This sequence joins TRBV2 and TRBJ1-5; D gene uncertain. The length of the CDR3 is 13 residues. The germline gives CDR1 SNHLY, CDR2 FYNNEI. Trimming cost V 3 bases and J 4 bases, with 7 bases left between them. CDR3 sequence (DNA): TGTGCCAGCAGTGAGGGCTGGAATCAGCCCCAGCATTTT. Its translation is CASSEGWNQPQHF.

The chain carries TRBV18 and TRBJ2-7, with D hard to call. V lost 2 bases and J 2 bases, leaving 10 bases between the germline ends. The CDR3 consists of 14 residues. Germline-derived CDR1 and CDR2 are KGHSH and LQKENI. Here the CDR3 DNA reads TGTGCCAGCTCACCAAGTGGAGCCACCTACGAGCAGTACTTC. Protein sequence: CASSPSGATYEQYF.

The chain recombines TRBV6-6 with TRBJ1-1; D is undetermined. CDR1 and CDR2 (germline): MNHNY, SVGAGI (reference sequence). Trimming took off 6 bases at V and 4 bases at J, with 9 bases between the two ends. The CDR3 covers 12 residues. For the CDR3, the DNA is TGTGCCAGCAGGGGAGCGGTCACTGAAGCTTTCTTT. Translation: CASRGAVTEAFF.

V is TRBV6-5 and J is TRBJ1-5, with 9 bases matching TRBD1. Germline values: CDR1 MNHEY, CDR2 SVGAGI. The CDR3 covers 15 residues. V lost 8 bases, J lost 0 bases, and 5 bases stayed unmatched. CDR3 residues: CASRGQGASNQPQHF. The CDR3 DNA follows: TGTGCCAGCCGGGGACAGGGAGCTAGCAATCAGCCCCAGCATTTT.

The chain couples TRBV4-1 to TRBJ1-4; 7 bases agree with TRBD1. CDR1 and CDR2 (germline): MGHRA, YSYEKL. The CDR3 is 14 amino acids. V was pared by 4 bases and J by 2 bases, with 1 base of the junction left unmatched. The CDR3 DNA is TGCGCCAGCAGCCCACAGGGGACTAATGAAAAACTGTTTTTT. It translates to CASSPQGTNEKLFF.

The chain is built from TRBV5-4 and TRBJ1-2, with D tentatively TRBD1 (5 bases). Germline CDR1 and CDR2: SGHNT and YYREEE (reference sequence). V was trimmed by 3 bases and J by 0 bases, leaving 15 bases between them. The CDR3 is 16 residues long. CDR3 in DNA: TGTGCCAGCAGCTCCCCGCGGGACCTTACTAACTATGGCTACACCTTC. Encoded protein: CASSSPRDLTNYGYTF.

The chain combines TRBV2 with TRBJ2-1; tentative D call: TRBD1 (5 bases). Trimming shortened V by 6 bases and J by 2 bases, and 11 bases separated the two germline ends. The length of the CDR3 is 14 residues. Germline V lookup: CDR1 SNHLY, CDR2 FYNNEI. CDR3 sequence (DNA): TGTGCCAGCAGAAGCCAGGGAACCTACAATGAGCAGTTCTTC. It encodes CASRSQGTYNEQFF.

The chain has TRBV6-5 and TRBJ1-2; D might be TRBD1 (6 bases). The CDR3 covers 14 residues. Germline V lookup: CDR1 MNHEY, CDR2 SVGAGI. V was pared by 5 bases and J by 4 bases, with 14 bases between. This CDR3 reads CASSPSAGAYGYTF. CDR3 DNA sequence: TGTGCCAGCAGTCCCTCGGCAGGGGCCTATGGCTACACCTTC.

This clone appeared once. This chain joins TRBV7-2 and TRBJ1-5, with 7 nucleotides matching TRBD1. The CDR3 has 14 residues. CDR1 and CDR2 (germline): SGHTA, FQGNSA. V dropped 4 bases and J dropped 2; count of bases not matched to a gene: 2. CDR3 nucleotide sequence: TGTGCCAGCAGCTCTGGACAGGGCAATCAGCCCCAGCATTTT. Residues: CASSSGQGNQPQHF.

In DNA, the CDR3 is TGTGCCAGCAGTATCCGACAGGGGAACTCCTACAATGAGCAGTTCTTC. Translating gives CASSIRQGNSYNEQFF. The chain recombines TRBV6-4 with TRBJ2-1; 8 positions match TRBD1. The CDR3 is 16 residues long. The trim removed 5 bases at V and 0 bases at J, leaving 6 bases unmatched. CDR1 MRHNA and CDR2 SNTAGT come from the germline V gene.

The chain uses TRBV7-2 and TRBJ1-1; tentatively, D is TRBD1 (6 bases). CDR3 size: 13 residues. Deletions cut 2 bases from V and 6 bases from J, with 10 bases between. Germline assignment: CDR1 SGHTA and CDR2 FQGNSA. The CDR3 DNA reads TGTGCCAGCAGCTTACAGGGGTTAGCTGAAGCTTTCTTT. It is translated as CASSLQGLAEAFF.

The V call is TRBV27, the J call TRBJ2-3, with 7 bases identical to TRBD1. Germline V gene sequence: CDR1 MNHEY, CDR2 SMNVEV (reference sequence). The length of the CDR3 is 13 residues. Losses at the gene ends were 3 bases for V and 5 bases for J; bases not matched to a gene: 2. Here the CDR3 reads CASSLTGLDTQYF. As DNA, the CDR3 is TGTGCCAGCAGTTTGACAGGGTTAGATACGCAGTATTTT.

This clone has a single count. The V and J genes are TRBV9 and TRBJ2-3, with a weak D call TRBD1 (5 bases). CDR1 is SGDLS, CDR2 YYNGEE, per germline. CDR3 length: 14 residues. Trimming took off 3 bases at V and 6 bases at J, with 14 bases between the two ends. CDR3 nucleotides: TGTGCCAGCAGCGGGGGCCAAGGTAAGGATACGCAGTATTTT. This codes for CASSGGQGKDTQYF. Looking up the rest from reference TRBV9 and TRBJ2-3 gives the full variable domain: DSGVTQTPKHLITATGQRVTLRCSPRSGDLSVYWYQQSLDQGLQFLIQYYNGEERAKGNILERFSAQQFPDLHSELNLSSLELGDSALYFCASSGGQGKDTQYFGPGTRLTVL.

The chain employs TRBV4-3 and TRBJ2-2; D is possibly TRBD1 (5 bases). From germline, CDR1 is LGHNA and CDR2 YSLEER. This CDR3 contains 17 residues. V was cut by 1 base and J by 0 bases, with 12 bases left in between. CDR3 sequence: CASSQVTQTANTGELFF. CDR3 DNA sequence: TGCGCCAGCAGCCAAGTGACCCAGACAGCGAACACCGGGGAGCTGTTTTTT.

V and J are TRBV10-3 and TRBJ1-2; tentatively, D is TRBD1 (6 bases). Germline values: CDR1 ENHRY, CDR2 SYGVKD. V was pared by 6 bases and J by 7 bases, with 21 bases between. The CDR3 loop spans 15 amino acids. CDR3 bases: TGTGCCATCAGCCAGTTGCCGGGACAAGATACTGGCTACACCTTC. Translation gives CAISQLPGQDTGYTF.